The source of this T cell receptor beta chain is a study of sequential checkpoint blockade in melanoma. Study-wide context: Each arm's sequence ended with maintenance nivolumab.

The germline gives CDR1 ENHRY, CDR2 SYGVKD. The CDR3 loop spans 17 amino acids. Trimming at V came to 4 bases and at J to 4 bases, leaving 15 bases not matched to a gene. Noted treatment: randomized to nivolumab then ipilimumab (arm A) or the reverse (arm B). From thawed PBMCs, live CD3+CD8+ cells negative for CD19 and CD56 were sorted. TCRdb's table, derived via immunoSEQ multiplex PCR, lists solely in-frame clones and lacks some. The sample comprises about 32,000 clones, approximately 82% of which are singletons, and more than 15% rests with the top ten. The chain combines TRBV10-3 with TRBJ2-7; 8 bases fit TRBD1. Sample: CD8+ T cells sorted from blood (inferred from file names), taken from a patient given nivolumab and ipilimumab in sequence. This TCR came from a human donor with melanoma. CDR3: CAISGLSRGHLRYEQYF. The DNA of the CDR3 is TGTGCCATCAGTGGTTTATCCAGGGGGCATCTAAGGTACGAGCAGTACTTC.